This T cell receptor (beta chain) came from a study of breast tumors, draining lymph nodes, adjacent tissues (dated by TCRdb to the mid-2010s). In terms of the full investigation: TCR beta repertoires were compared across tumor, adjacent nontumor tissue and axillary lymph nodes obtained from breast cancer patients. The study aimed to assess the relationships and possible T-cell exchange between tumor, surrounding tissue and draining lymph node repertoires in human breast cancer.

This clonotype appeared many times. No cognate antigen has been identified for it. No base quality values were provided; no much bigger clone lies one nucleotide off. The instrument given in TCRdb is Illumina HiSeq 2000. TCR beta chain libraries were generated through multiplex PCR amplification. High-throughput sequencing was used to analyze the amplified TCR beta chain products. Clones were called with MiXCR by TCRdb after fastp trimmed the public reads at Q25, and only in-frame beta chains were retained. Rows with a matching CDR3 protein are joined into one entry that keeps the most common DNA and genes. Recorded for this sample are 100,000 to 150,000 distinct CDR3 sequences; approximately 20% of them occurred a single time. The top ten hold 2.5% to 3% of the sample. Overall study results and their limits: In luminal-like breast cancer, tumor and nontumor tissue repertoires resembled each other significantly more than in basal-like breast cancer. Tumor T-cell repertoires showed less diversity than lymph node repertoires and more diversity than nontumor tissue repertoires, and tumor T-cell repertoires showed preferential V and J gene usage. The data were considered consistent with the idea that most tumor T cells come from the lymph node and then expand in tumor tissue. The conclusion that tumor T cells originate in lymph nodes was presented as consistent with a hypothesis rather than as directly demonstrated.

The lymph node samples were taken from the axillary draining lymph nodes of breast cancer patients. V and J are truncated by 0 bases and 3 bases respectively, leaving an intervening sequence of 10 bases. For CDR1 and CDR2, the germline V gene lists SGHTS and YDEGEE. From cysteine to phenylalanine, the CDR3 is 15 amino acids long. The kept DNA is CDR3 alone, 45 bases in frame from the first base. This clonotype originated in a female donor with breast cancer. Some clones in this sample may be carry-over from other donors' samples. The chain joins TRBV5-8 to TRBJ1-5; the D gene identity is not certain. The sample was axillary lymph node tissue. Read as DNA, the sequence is TGTGCCAGCAGCTTGGGCACAGAGCCCAATCAGCCCCAGCATTTT. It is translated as CASSLGTEPNQPQHF.